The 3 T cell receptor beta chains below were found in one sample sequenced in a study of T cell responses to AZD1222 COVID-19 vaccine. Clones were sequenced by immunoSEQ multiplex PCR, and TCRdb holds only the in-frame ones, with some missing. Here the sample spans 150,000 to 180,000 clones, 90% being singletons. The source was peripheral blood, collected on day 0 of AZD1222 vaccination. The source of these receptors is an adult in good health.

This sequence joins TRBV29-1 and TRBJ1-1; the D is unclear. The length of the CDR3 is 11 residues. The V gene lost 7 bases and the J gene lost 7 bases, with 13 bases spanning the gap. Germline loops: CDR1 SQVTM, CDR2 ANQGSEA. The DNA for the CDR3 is TGCAGCGGGGGTGGTGGGGATGAAGCTTTCTTT. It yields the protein CSGGGGDEAFF.

Here the CDR3 reads CASSLWPIWYSSAKNIQYF. In nucleotides, the CDR3 is TGTGCCAGCAGCTTATGGCCCATATGGTACAGCTCAGCCAAAAACATTCAGTACTTC. The rearrangement uses TRBV7-3 and TRBJ2-4; D ambiguous. This CDR3 is built from 19 residues. Germline CDR1 and CDR2: SGHTA and FQGTGA. With 2 bases removed from V and 0 bases from J, the gap between germline ends came to 20 bases. Looking up the rest from reference TRBV7-3 and TRBJ2-4 gives the full variable domain: GAGVSQTPSNKVTEKGKYVELRCDPISGHTALYWYRQSLGQGPEFLIYFQGTGAADDSGLPNDRFFAVRPEGSVSTLKIQRTERGDSAVYLCASSLWPIWYSSAKNIQYFGAGTRLSVL.

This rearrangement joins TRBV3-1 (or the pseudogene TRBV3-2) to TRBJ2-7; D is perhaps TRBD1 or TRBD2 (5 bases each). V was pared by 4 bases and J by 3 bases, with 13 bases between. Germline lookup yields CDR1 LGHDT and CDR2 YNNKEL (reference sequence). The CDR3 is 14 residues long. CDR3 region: CASSLRGENYEQYF. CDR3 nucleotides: TGTGCCAGCAGCCTGAGAGGGGAAAACTACGAGCAGTACTTC.